Shown below are 20 T cell receptor beta chains from a single sample sequenced in a study of identical twins. Each CDR3 protein gets one entry after TCRdb re-called the 5' RACE reads with MiXCR. Of some 900,000 distinct CDR3 sequences in the sample, 9% to 15% were seen once. These same records also appear under a second study, on yellow fever vaccine responses in identical twins.

Input material: PBMCs. Receptors originate from a woman between 18 and 30 years old in good health.

A few counts support this clonotype. The chain has TRBV5-1 and TRBJ2-3, with 13 nucleotides matching TRBD2. Losses at the gene ends were 4 bases for V and 3 bases for J; bases not matched to a gene: 5. The CDR3 covers 16 residues. The germline gives CDR1 SGHRS, CDR2 YFSETQ. CDR3 nucleotides: TGCGCCAGCAGCCCTTGGACTAGCGGGAGTACAGATACGCAGTATTTT. It specifies CASSPWTSGSTDTQYF.

There are a few counts of this clonotype. CDR3 coding DNA: TGCAGTGCTGTACCGGGACTAGCGGGAGCCCTGCTCTTCGAGCAGTACTTC. It encodes CSAVPGLAGALLFEQYF. The V gene is TRBV20-1, the J gene TRBJ2-7; 14 positions agree with TRBD2. The V gene's germline CDR1 is DFQATT and CDR2 SNEGSKA (reference sequence). V was clipped by 5 bases and J by 6 bases; unmatched bases: 15. The CDR3 is 17 residues long.

This clonotype was counted between two and nine times. V is TRBV20-1 and J is TRBJ2-7; possibly TRBD2 for D (5 bases). Germline lookup yields CDR1 DFQATT and CDR2 SNEGSKA (reference sequence). Trimming took 5 bases from V and 7 from J, leaving 12 bases between them. The CDR3 sequence is 11 residues long. The CDR3 nucleotides are TGCAGTGCTGACCGGACTGGTGAGCAGTACTTC. Its translation: CSADRTGEQYF.

V usage is TRBV3-1 and J usage is TRBJ2-1; the match to TRBD2 covers 10 bases. Germline CDR1 and CDR2: LGHDT and YNNKEL (reference sequence). The CDR3 covers 15 residues. Germline trimming cut 7 bases from V and 6 bases from J; bases unmatched to any gene: 9. Written as DNA, the CDR3 is TGTGCCAGCACCATAAGCGGGAGGGCCCTCAATGAGCAGTTCTTC. The encoded protein is CASTISGRALNEQFF.

There are a few counts of this clonotype. The chain couples TRBV6-5 to TRBJ2-2, with D unresolved. The CDR3 runs to 14 residues. V gave up 2 bases and J gave up 3 bases, with 7 bases separating them. Germline V gene lookup returns CDR1 MNHEY and CDR2 SVGAGI. The CDR3 reads CASSYVGYTGELFF. Written as DNA, the CDR3 is TGTGCCAGCAGTTACGTGGGTTACACCGGGGAGCTGTTTTTT.

This clonotype was observed many times. The CDR3 DNA follows: TGTGCCAGCAGTTTCTGGGGGAGGGGTAGCTATGGCTACACCTTC. Amino acid sequence: CASSFWGRGSYGYTF. V usage is TRBV12-3 or TRBV12-4 and J usage is TRBJ1-2; D perhaps matches TRBD1 (5 bases). Trimming shortened V by 3 bases and J by 4 bases, and 15 bases separated the two germline ends. This CDR3 contains 15 residues.

The chain has TRBV11-2 and TRBJ2-7; possible D gene TRBD2, 5 bases. Trimming cost V 0 bases and J 4 bases, with 22 bases left between them. The CDR3 runs 18 residues. The V gene's germline CDR1 is SGHAT and CDR2 FQNNGV. This CDR3 is CASSLDRSQGGSAYEQYF. CDR3 DNA: TGTGCCAGCAGCTTAGATAGGTCCCAAGGTGGGAGCGCTTACGAGCAGTACTTC.

The table lists this clonotype with a few counts. J is TRBJ1-6 and V is TRBV10-3; no definite D call. The germline V gene encodes CDR1 ENHRY and CDR2 SYGVKD. The CDR3 length is 13 residues. Trimming shortened V by 0 bases and J by 15 bases, and 12 bases separated the two germline ends. The CDR3 bases are TGTGCCATCAGTGAGTCGTTTGGACTGGTCCTCCACTTT. This sequence encodes CAISESFGLVLHF.

This chain uses TRBV5-6 with TRBJ2-7; the D gene could be TRBD1 or TRBD2 (6 bases each). The CDR3 covers 18 residues. CDR1 and CDR2 from the germline V gene are SGHDT and YYEEEE. V lost 4 bases and J lost 5, with 28 bases in between. The CDR3 bases are TGTGCCAGCAGCCCCGCGGTCCGTACCGGGGGCGTGTGGCACGAGCAGTACTTC. Encoded protein: CASSPAVRTGGVWHEQYF.

This clonotype appeared a few times. The chain has TRBV5-1 and TRBJ2-1; 10 nucleotides match TRBD2. The CDR3 totals 17 residues. Per germline, CDR1 SGHRS and CDR2 YFSETQ. Trimming took 4 bases from V and 7 from J; bases not matched to a gene: 14. CDR3 in DNA: TGCGCCAGCAGCACTGATCTAGGAGCGGGGGGGCGGAATGAGCAGTTCTTC. Its protein is CASSTDLGAGGRNEQFF.

This clonotype was seen a handful of times. The genes are TRBV24-1 and TRBJ2-3; D possibly uses TRBD1 or TRBD2 (6 bases each). The CDR3 has 14 residues. CDR1 KGHDR and CDR2 SFDVKD come from the germline V gene. Between the trimmed V and J ends, which lost 4 bases and 4 bases, there was a span of 11 bases. CDR3 loop: CATSERGTSDTQYF. CDR3 nucleotide sequence: TGTGCCACCAGTGAAAGGGGGACTTCAGATACGCAGTATTTT.

V usage is TRBV27 and J usage is TRBJ2-7; TRBD2 is a possible D gene (6 bases). Trimming removed 6 bases from V and 0 bases from J, with 12 bases in between. The CDR3 has 14 residues. Germline-derived CDR1 and CDR2 are MNHEY and SMNVEV (reference sequence). In DNA, the CDR3 is TGTGCCAGCAGGAGGGCGGGGAGCTCCTACGAGCAGTACTTC. It encodes CASRRAGSSYEQYF.

Only a few counts were recorded for this clonotype. V usage is TRBV12-3 or TRBV12-4 and J usage is TRBJ2-1; 7 bases align to TRBD2. V shed 6 bases, J shed 15 bases, and the junction held 14 bases outside the gene matches. This CDR3 contains 13 residues. The CDR3 DNA sequence: TGTGCCAGCAGGGGGGGAGGAAGCGGGAAAGTGTTCTTC. It translates to CASRGGGSGKVFF.

The sample holds a few counts of this clonotype. This rearrangement joins TRBV11-2 to TRBJ2-3; 12 bases are a match to TRBD2. The CDR3 sequence is 17 residues long. CDR1 is SGHAT, CDR2 FQNNGV, per germline. With V trimmed by 3 bases and J by 5 bases, 9 bases remained unmatched. CDR3 amino acids: CASSFRASGGDRDTQYF. The CDR3 bases are TGTGCCAGCAGCTTCCGGGCTAGCGGGGGGGATAGAGATACGCAGTATTTT. Full variable domain (rest looked up from reference TRBV11-2 and TRBJ2-3): EAGVAQSPRYKIIEKRQSVAFWCNPISGHATLYWYQQILGQGPKLLIQFQNNGVVDDSQLPKDRFSAERLKGVDSTLKIQPAKLEDSAVYLCASSFRASGGDRDTQYFGPGTRLTVL.

The V call is TRBV11-2, the J call TRBJ2-2, with 7 positions matching TRBD2. J was trimmed by 4 bases and V by 7 bases; bases with no gene match: 12. CDR3 size: 16 residues. Germline lookup yields CDR1 SGHAT and CDR2 FQNNGV. The CDR3 DNA sequence: TGTGCCAGCACCTCAGCCGGGGGGTTGAGCACCGGGGAGCTGTTTTTT. Translating it yields CASTSAGGLSTGELFF.

The chain joins TRBV12-5 to TRBJ2-7; D is uncertain. The germline V gene encodes CDR1 LGHNT and CDR2 FRNRAP. The CDR3 runs to 10 residues. Trimming stripped 6 bases from V and 4 bases from J, with 4 bases between. CDR3 in DNA: TGTGCTAGTGGGGTATACGAGCAGTACTTC. It translates to CASGVYEQYF.

This clonotype came up a few times. This chain connects TRBV24-1 to TRBJ2-3; tentatively, D is TRBD1 or TRBD2 (5 bases each). Trimming removed 0 bases from V and 4 bases from J, with 16 bases in between. Germline CDR1 KGHDR, CDR2 SFDVKD. The CDR3 covers 17 residues. CDR3 residues: CATSDLAGTLGPDTQYF. The CDR3 nucleotides read TGTGCCACCAGTGATTTGGCCGGGACCCTCGGGCCAGATACGCAGTATTTT.

This clonotype was detected a few times. This chain joins TRBV12-3 or TRBV12-4 and TRBJ2-5; tentative D call: TRBD1 (6 bases). Trimming took off 3 bases at V and 0 bases at J, with 8 bases between the two ends. This CDR3 is 14 amino acids long. CDR3 nucleotide sequence: TGTGCCAGCAGTTTCGACAGGTACCAAGAGACCCAGTACTTC. Translating it yields CASSFDRYQETQYF.

This clonotype was counted only a few times. The chain combines TRBV10-3 with TRBJ2-7; 7 bases line up with TRBD1. With V trimmed by 6 bases and J by 5 bases, 4 bases remained unmatched. Germline CDR1 ENHRY, CDR2 SYGVKD. This CDR3 region has 12 residues. CDR3 DNA sequence: TGTGCCATCAGCCCCGACAGGGACGAGCAGTACTTC. Protein product: CAISPDRDEQYF.

The chain employs TRBV4-1 and TRBJ2-3; D possibly matches TRBD1 or TRBD2 (5 bases each). V lost 1 base, J lost 4 bases, and 15 bases lay in between. The CDR3 has 16 amino acids. CDR1 is MGHRA, CDR2 YSYEKL, per germline. The CDR3 spells CASSQAGRTAPDTQYF. The CDR3 coding sequence is TGCGCCAGCAGCCAAGCGGGGCGGACGGCCCCAGATACGCAGTATTTT.